What follows is one TCR beta chain and its context. Its specificity is unknown. This record comes from a study of blood T cells in healthy people across ages. Regarding the study as a whole: Observed TCR beta diversity per million T cells went down as age went up. This fall followed a roughly linear course with age.

With a J-beta primer mix and a sample-barcoded 5' primer, a second PCR ran roughly 6 to 11 cycles. A template-switch adaptor with 12 random nucleotides tagged each cDNA molecule. MiXCR, applied by TCRdb to the 5' RACE reads, yields one record per CDR3 protein. Of some 890,000 distinct CDR3 sequences detected, almost 30% appear once; the ten largest clones hold about 9.4%. The CDR3 loop spans 15 amino acids. Germline V gene data show CDR1 as SGHRS and CDR2 as YFSETQ. Trimming took 1 base from V and 5 from J, leaving 13 bases between them. The same data also contributed to another study, on T cells of mothers and their children. In that study: Sample barcodes and 2-4 random nucleotides were added by the M1S primer of the second PCR.

The TCR originated in a woman between 35 and 50 years old in good health. This chain connects TRBV5-1 to TRBJ1-5, with D possibly being TRBD1 (6 bases). Sequenced sample: blood. The CDR3 coding sequence is TGCGCCAGCAGCTTGACGACAGGAGAGTATCAGCCCCAGCATTTT. Translating gives CASSLTTGEYQPQHF.